These T cell receptor beta chains were read from a single sample in a study of blood T cell repertoires in COVID-19. TCRdb's table, derived via immunoSEQ multiplex PCR, lists solely in-frame clones and lacks some. The sample includes approximately 69,000 clones, approximately 85% of them seen just once. What was sequenced was peripheral blood. The receptors here all came from a man over 45 with acute or convalescent COVID-19. Both conserved end residues are part of each CDR3. D genes are given only for firm matches. Clone size is given for some rows only: seen once, a few or many times, or a class if the clone is expanded.

J | V | size | D | CDR3 | DNA
TRBJ1-3 | TRBV9 | NA | NA | CASSVDSFSGNTIYF | TGTGCCAGCAGCGTAGACAGTTTCTCTGGAAACACCATATATTTT
TRBJ1-4 | TRBV6-5 | NA | NA | CASSFDRSFNEKLFF | TGTGCCAGCAGTTTCGACAGAAGCTTTAATGAAAAACTGTTTTTT
TRBJ1-1 | TRBV11-2 | NA | NA | CASSLGAGISTEAFF | TGTGCCAGCAGCTTAGGGGCAGGGATCAGCACTGAAGCTTTCTTT
TRBJ2-7 | TRBV5-1 | few | TRBD2 | CASSLMTSGSSYEQYF | TGCGCCAGCAGCTTGATGACTAGCGGGAGCTCCTACGAGCAGTACTTC
TRBJ1-5 | TRBV15 | NA | NA | CATSIRVTDQPQHF | TGTGCCACCAGCATCCGGGTCACCGATCAGCCCCAGCATTTT
TRBJ1-1 | TRBV3-1/TRBV3-2 | NA | NA | CASSRTVSTEAFF | TGTGCCAGCAGCCGGACAGTAAGCACTGAAGCTTTCTTT
TRBJ2-6 | TRBV7-9 | NA | NA | CASSPRGFGANVLTF | TGTGCCAGCAGCCCTAGGGGGTTTGGGGCCAACGTCCTGACTTTC
TRBJ2-5 | TRBV28 | once | TRBD1 | CASSLLGTGGWETQYF | TGTGCCAGCAGTCTCCTCGGGACAGGGGGGTGGGAGACCCAGTACTTC
TRBJ2-5 | TRBV28 | NA | TRBD2 | CASSFFGLARETQYF | TGTGCCAGCAGTTTTTTTGGACTAGCACGGGAGACCCAGTACTTC
TRBJ2-7 | TRBV9 | NA | NA | CASSVRPGDSYEQYF | TGTGCCAGCAGCGTAAGGCCAGGGGACTCCTACGAGCAGTACTTC
TRBJ1-2 | TRBV5-1 | NA | TRBD1 | CASSPGTGRFIYGYTF | TGCGCCAGCAGCCCCGGGACAGGGAGGTTTATCTATGGCTACACCTTC
TRBJ2-4 | TRBV19 | NA | NA | CASSLRGNIQYF | TGTGCCAGTAGTCTTCGGGGAAACATTCAGTACTTC
TRBJ1-1 | TRBV7-7 | NA | NA | CASSPYEGSEAFF | TGTGCCAGCAGCCCCTATGAGGGTTCTGAAGCTTTCTTT
TRBJ2-2 | TRBV7-3 | NA | NA | CASSLDYITGELFF | TGTGCCAGCAGCTTAGACTATATAACCGGGGAGCTGTTTTTT
TRBJ1-6 | TRBV14 | NA | TRBD1 | CASRLGTGGNSPLHF | TGTGCCAGCAGGCTCGGGACAGGGGGGAATTCACCCCTCCACTTT
TRBJ1-2 | TRBV3-1/TRBV3-2 | NA | NA | CASSLSFRVDHGYTF | TGTGCCAGCAGCCTTTCATTCAGGGTGGATCATGGCTACACCTTC
TRBJ1-5 | TRBV7-9 | NA | TRBD1 | CASSLGWDSDQPQHF | TGTGCCAGCAGCTTAGGATGGGACAGCGATCAGCCCCAGCATTTT
TRBJ2-3 | TRBV20-1 | NA | TRBD2 | CSASGGVRDTQYF | TGCAGTGCTAGTGGGGGGGTAAGAGATACGCAGTATTTT
TRBJ2-7 | TRBV2 | NA | NA | CASRLAYEQYF | TGTGCCAGCAGGCTGGCTTACGAGCAGTACTTC
TRBJ2-7 | TRBV19 | once | NA | CASSITGLGFYEQYF | TGTGCCAGTAGTATTACGGGGTTAGGATTCTACGAGCAGTACTTC
TRBJ2-1 | TRBV29-1 | NA | TRBD1 | CSVAETGVHNEQFF | TGCAGCGTTGCCGAGACAGGGGTCCACAATGAGCAGTTCTTC
TRBJ2-1 | TRBV4-1 | NA | TRBD2 | CASSQDLSGTPPYNEQFF | TGCGCCAGCAGCCAGGACCTTAGCGGGACCCCCCCCTACAATGAGCAGTTCTTC
TRBJ2-7 | TRBV5-8 | NA | NA | CASSLASFPGVAEQYF | TGTGCCAGCAGCCTGGCAAGCTTCCCCGGGGTCGCCGAGCAGTACTTC
TRBJ2-7 | TRBV24-1 | NA | NA | CATSDSTGYHRHEQYF | TGTGCCACCAGTGATTCCACGGGTTACCATCGGCACGAGCAGTACTTC
TRBJ2-7 | TRBV6-5 | NA | NA | CASTYSSYEQYF | TGTGCCAGCACCTATTCTTCCTACGAGCAGTACTTC
TRBJ1-6 | TRBV5-6 | NA | TRBD1 | CASSSQTGGYRSPLHF | TGTGCCAGCAGCTCCCAGACAGGGGGCTATAGGTCACCCCTCCACTTT
TRBJ1-3 | TRBV9 | few | NA | CASSVGVSGNTIYF | TGTGCCAGCAGCGTAGGAGTCTCGGGAAACACCATATATTTT
TRBJ1-1 | TRBV7-9 | NA | NA | CASSRETISRANTEAFF | TGTGCCAGCAGCCGGGAAACAATCTCCCGAGCTAACACTGAAGCTTTCTTT
TRBJ2-2 | TRBV6-5 | NA | NA | CASSYLNTGELFF | TGTGCCAGCAGTTACCTGAACACCGGGGAGCTGTTTTTT
TRBJ2-5 | TRBV6-5 | once | TRBD2 | CASSFSSGGKETQYF | TGTGCCAGCAGTTTTTCTAGCGGGGGAAAAGAGACCCAGTACTTC
TRBJ2-7 | TRBV14 | NA | TRBD1 | CASSPGTGRPYEQYF | TGTGCCAGCAGCCCAGGGACAGGGCGTCCCTACGAGCAGTACTTC
TRBJ1-1 | TRBV6-6 | NA | NA | CASTWGEDTEAFF | TGTGCCAGCACCTGGGGGGAGGACACTGAAGCTTTCTTT
TRBJ1-2 | TRBV16 | once | TRBD1 | CASSPPDRGWGYTF | TGTGCCAGCAGCCCCCCGGACAGGGGATGGGGCTACACCTTC
TRBJ1-5 | TRBV6-2/TRBV6-3 | NA | NA | CASSSYSNQPQHF | TGTGCCAGCAGTTCCTACAGCAATCAGCCCCAGCATTTT
TRBJ2-7 | TRBV29-1 | NA | TRBD2 | CSVETRGGAEQYF | TGCAGCGTTGAGACTCGGGGGGGCGCTGAGCAGTACTTC
TRBJ2-7 | TRBV28 | NA | NA | CASSLNSGRGEQYF | TGTGCCAGCAGTTTAAATTCGGGGCGGGGCGAGCAGTACTTC
TRBJ2-5 | TRBV6-2/TRBV6-3 | NA | TRBD2 | CASSSTLGTSRETQYF | TGTGCCAGCAGTTCCACGTTGGGGACTAGTCGGGAGACCCAGTACTTC
TRBJ1-1 | TRBV3-1/TRBV3-2 | NA | NA | CASSLSGNTEAFF | TGTGCCAGCAGCCTGTCGGGGAACACTGAAGCTTTCTTT
TRBJ2-2 | TRBV29-1 | NA | NA | CSVSGGELTGELFF | TGCAGCGTTTCTGGCGGGGAGCTCACCGGGGAGCTGTTTTTT
TRBJ2-7 | TRBV25-1 | NA | NA | CASSELEGSYEQYF | TGTGCCAGCAGTGAATTGGAGGGCTCCTACGAGCAGTACTTC
TRBJ2-3 | TRBV5-1 | NA | TRBD1 | CASSLAPTGASTDTQYF | TGCGCCAGCAGCTTGGCCCCGACAGGGGCAAGCACAGATACGCAGTATTTT
TRBJ2-6 | TRBV5-1 | once | TRBD1 | CASSPTTGGSGANVLTF | TGCGCCAGCAGCCCAACGACAGGGGGCTCTGGGGCCAACGTCCTGACTTTC
TRBJ2-1 | TRBV19 | NA | TRBD1 | CASSPGQGMNEQFF | TGTGCCAGTAGTCCAGGACAGGGAATGAATGAGCAGTTCTTC
TRBJ1-6 | TRBV21-1 | NA | NA | CASSKALQGAVTNSPLHF | TGTGCCAGCAGCAAAGCGCTGCAGGGGGCGGTTACCAATTCACCCCTCCACTTT
TRBJ2-3 | TRBV12-5 | NA | TRBD1 | CASGLGQGQGDTQYF | TGTGCTAGTGGTTTGGGACAGGGGCAAGGAGATACGCAGTATTTT
TRBJ1-1 | TRBV6-1 | NA | NA | CASSEKAGLNTEAFF | TGTGCCAGCAGTGAAAAAGCGGGGCTGAACACTGAAGCTTTCTTT
TRBJ2-1 | TRBV5-1 | few | NA | CASSVINRHNEQFF | TGCGCCAGCAGCGTAATTAACAGGCACAATGAGCAGTTCTTC
TRBJ2-1 | TRBV9 | NA | NA | CASGNTGQIAPYNEQFF | TGTGCCAGCGGTAACACGGGACAAATTGCCCCCTACAATGAGCAGTTCTTC
TRBJ1-2 | TRBV10-1 | NA | TRBD1 | CASSPGTGFGYTF | TGCGCCAGCTCCCCCGGGACAGGGTTTGGCTACACCTTC
TRBJ2-2 | TRBV28 | NA | TRBD1 | CASRGPGQAAGELFF | TGTGCCAGCAGAGGACCGGGACAGGCGGCCGGGGAGCTGTTTTTT
TRBJ1-2 | TRBV20-1 | once | NA | CSASSGVGYGYTF | TGCAGTGCTAGTTCGGGGGTTGGCTATGGCTACACCTTC